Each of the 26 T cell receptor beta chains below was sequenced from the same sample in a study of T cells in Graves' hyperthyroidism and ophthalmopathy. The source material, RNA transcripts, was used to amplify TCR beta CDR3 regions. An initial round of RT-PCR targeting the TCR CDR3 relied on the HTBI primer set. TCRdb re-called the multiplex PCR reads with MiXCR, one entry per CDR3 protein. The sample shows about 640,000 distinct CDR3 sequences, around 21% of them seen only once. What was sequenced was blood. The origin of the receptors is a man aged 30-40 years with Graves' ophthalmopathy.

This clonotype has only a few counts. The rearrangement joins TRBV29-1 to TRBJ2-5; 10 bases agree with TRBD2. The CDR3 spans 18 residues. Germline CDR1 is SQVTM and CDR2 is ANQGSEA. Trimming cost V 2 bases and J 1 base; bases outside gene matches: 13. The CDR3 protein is CSVERGASGRGTQETQYF. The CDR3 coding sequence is TGCAGCGTTGAAAGGGGCGCTAGCGGGAGAGGGACCCAAGAGACCCAGTACTTC.

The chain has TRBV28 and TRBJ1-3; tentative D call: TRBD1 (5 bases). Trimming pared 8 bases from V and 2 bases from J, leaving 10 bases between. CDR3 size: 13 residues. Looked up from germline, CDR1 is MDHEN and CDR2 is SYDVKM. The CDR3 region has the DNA TGTGCCAGCCGGACAAACGCTGGAAACACCATATATTTT. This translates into CASRTNAGNTIYF.

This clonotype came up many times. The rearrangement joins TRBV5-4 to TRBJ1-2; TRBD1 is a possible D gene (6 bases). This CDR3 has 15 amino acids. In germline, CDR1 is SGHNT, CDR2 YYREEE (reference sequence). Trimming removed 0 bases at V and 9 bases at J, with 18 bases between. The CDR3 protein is CASSLALGGAGRYTF. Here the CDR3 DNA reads TGTGCCAGCAGCTTGGCCTTGGGGGGCGCAGGACGCTACACCTTC.

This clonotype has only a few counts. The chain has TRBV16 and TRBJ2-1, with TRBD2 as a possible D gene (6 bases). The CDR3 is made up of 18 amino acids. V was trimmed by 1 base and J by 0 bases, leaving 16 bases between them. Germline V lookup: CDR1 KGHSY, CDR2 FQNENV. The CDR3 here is CASSQWGMEGRSYNEQFF. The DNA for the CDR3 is TGTGCCAGCAGCCAATGGGGAATGGAGGGCCGCTCCTACAATGAGCAGTTCTTC.

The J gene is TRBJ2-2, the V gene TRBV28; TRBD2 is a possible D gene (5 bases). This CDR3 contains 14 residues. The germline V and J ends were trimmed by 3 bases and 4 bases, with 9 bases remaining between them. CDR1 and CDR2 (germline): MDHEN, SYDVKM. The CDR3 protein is CASSLRAPTGELFF. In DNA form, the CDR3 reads TGTGCCAGCAGTTTGAGGGCCCCCACCGGGGAGCTGTTTTTT. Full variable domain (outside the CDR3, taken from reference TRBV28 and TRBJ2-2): DVKVTQSSRYLVKRTGEKVFLECVQDMDHENMFWYRQDPGLGLRLIYFSYDVKMKEKGDIPEGYSVSREKKERFSLILESASTNQTSMYLCASSLRAPTGELFFGEGSRLTVL.

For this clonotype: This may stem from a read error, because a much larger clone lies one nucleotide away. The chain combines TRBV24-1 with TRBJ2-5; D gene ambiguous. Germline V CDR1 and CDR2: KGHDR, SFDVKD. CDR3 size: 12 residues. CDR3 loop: CATSGNQEAQYF. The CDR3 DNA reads TGTGCCACCAGCGGCAACCAAGAGGCCCAGTACTTC.

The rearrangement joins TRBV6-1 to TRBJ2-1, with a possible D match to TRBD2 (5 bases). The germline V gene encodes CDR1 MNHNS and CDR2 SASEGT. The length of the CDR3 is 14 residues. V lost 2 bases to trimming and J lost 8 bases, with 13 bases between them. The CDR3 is CASSERERLDEQFF. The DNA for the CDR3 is TGTGCCAGCAGTGAAAGGGAGCGTCTCGATGAGCAGTTCTTC.

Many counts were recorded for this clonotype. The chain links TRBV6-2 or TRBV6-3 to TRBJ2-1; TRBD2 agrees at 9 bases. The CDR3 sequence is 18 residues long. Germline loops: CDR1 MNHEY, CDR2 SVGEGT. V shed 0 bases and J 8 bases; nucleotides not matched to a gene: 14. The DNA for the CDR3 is TGTGCCAGCAGTTACTCGTTAGTTTCTAGCGGGATGCCCCATGAGCAGTTCTTC. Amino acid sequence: CASSYSLVSSGMPHEQFF.

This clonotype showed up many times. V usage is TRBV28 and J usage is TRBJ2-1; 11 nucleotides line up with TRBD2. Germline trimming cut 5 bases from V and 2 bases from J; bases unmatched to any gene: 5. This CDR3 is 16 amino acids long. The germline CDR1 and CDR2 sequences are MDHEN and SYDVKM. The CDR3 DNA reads TGTGCCAGCAGTATCTCTAGCGGGAGGACCTACAATGAGCAGTTCTTC. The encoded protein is CASSISSGRTYNEQFF.

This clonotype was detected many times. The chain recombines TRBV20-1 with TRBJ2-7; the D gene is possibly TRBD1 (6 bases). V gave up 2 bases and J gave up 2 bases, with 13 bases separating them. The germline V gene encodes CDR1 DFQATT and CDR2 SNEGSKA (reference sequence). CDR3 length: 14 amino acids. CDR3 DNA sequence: TGCAGTGCTAGATCTACAGGGTTGCCCTACGAGCAGTACTTC. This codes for CSARSTGLPYEQYF.

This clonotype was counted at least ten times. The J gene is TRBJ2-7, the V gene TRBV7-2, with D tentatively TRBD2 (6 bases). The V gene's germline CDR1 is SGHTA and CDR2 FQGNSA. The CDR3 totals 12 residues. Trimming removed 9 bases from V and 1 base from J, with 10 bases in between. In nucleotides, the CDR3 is TGTGCCAGTGGGGGGAGATCCTACGAGCAGTACTTC. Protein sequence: CASGGRSYEQYF.

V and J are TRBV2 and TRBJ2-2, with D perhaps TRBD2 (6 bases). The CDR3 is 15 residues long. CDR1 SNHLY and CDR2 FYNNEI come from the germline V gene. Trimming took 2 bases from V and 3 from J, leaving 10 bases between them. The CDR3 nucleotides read TGTGCCAGCAGTGAACGGTCGGGGGACACCGGGGAGCTGTTTTTT. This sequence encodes CASSERSGDTGELFF.

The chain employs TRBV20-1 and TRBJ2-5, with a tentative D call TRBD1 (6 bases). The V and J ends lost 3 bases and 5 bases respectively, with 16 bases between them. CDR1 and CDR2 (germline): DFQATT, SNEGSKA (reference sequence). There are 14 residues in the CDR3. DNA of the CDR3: TGCAGTGCTAGTTTATCGCCAAGGGGGGAGACCCAGTACTTC. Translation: CSASLSPRGETQYF.

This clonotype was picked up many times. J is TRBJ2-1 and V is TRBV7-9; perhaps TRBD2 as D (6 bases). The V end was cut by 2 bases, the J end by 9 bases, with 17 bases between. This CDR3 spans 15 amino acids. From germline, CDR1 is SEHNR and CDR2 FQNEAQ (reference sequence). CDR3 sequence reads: CASSLMGRDDGEQFF. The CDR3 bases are TGTGCCAGCAGCTTAATGGGGCGGGACGATGGTGAGCAGTTCTTC.

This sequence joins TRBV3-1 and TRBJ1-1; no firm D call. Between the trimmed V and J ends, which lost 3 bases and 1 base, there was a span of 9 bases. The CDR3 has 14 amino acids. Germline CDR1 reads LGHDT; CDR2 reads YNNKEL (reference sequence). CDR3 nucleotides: TGTGCCAGCAGCCAGAGGGCGGGGAACACTGAAGCTTTCTTT. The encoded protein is CASSQRAGNTEAFF.

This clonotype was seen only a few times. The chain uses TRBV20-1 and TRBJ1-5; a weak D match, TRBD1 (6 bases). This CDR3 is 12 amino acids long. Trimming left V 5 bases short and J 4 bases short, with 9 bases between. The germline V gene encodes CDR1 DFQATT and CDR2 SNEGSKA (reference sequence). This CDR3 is CSAGQSNQPQHF. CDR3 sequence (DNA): TGCAGTGCTGGACAGTCAAATCAGCCCCAGCATTTT.

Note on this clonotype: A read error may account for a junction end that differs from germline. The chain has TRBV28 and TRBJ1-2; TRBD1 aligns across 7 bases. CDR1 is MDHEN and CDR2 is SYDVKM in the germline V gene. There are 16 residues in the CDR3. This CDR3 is CTSSPLGTTGNYGYTF. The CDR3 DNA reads TGTACCAGCAGTCCCCTAGGGACGACAGGGAACTATGGCTACACCTTC.

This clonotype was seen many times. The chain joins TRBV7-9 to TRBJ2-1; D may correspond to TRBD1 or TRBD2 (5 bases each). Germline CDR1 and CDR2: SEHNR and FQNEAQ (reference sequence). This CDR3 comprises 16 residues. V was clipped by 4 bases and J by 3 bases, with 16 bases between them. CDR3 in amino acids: CASSWGGEGRYNEQFF. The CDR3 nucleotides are TGTGCCAGCAGCTGGGGCGGCGAGGGGCGCTACAATGAGCAGTTCTTC.

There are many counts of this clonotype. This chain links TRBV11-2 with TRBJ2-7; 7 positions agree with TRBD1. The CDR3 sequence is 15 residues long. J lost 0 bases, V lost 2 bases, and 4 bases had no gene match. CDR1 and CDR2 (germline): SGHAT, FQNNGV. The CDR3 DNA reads TGTGCCAGCAGCTTATGGCAGGGGGACTCCTACGAGCAGTACTTC. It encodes CASSLWQGDSYEQYF. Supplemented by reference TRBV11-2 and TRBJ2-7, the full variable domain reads EAGVAQSPRYKIIEKRQSVAFWCNPISGHATLYWYQQILGQGPKLLIQFQNNGVVDDSQLPKDRFSAERLKGVDSTLKIQPAKLEDSAVYLCASSLWQGDSYEQYFGPGTRLTVT.

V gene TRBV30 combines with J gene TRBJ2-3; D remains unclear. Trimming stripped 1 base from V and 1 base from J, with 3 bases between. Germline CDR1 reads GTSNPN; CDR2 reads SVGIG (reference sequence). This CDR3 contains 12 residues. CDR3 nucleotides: TGTGCCTGGAGTGGGGGCACAGATACGCAGTATTTT. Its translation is CAWSGGTDTQYF.

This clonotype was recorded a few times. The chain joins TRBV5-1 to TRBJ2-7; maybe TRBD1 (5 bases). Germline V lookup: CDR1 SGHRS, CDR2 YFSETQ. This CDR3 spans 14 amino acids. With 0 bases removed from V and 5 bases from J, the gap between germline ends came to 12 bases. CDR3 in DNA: TGCGCCAGCAGCTTGGAGTTTTCCAGGGACGAGCAGTACTTC. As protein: CASSLEFSRDEQYF.

CDR3 nucleotides: TGTGCCAGCAGAACCGCCGGCAGGGGTGGTACAGATACGCAGTATTTT. It yields the protein CASRTAGRGGTDTQYF. The J gene is TRBJ2-3, the V gene TRBV28; a weak D match, TRBD1 (6 bases). Trimming removed 6 bases at V and 3 bases at J, with 19 bases between. The length of the CDR3 is 16 residues. Germline loops: CDR1 MDHEN, CDR2 SYDVKM.

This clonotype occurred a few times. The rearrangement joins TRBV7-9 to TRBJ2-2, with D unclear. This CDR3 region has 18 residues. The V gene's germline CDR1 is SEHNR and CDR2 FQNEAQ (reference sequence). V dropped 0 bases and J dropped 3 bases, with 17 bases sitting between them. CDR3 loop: CASSLADLRRNYTGELFF. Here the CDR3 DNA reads TGTGCCAGCAGCTTAGCGGATCTCCGCAGGAACTACACCGGGGAGCTGTTTTTT.

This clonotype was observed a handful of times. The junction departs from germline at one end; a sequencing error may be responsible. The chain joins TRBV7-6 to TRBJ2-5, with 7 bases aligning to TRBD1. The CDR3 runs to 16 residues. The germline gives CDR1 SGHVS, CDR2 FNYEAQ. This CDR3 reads CASSWSTGLAQETQYF. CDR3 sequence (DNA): TGTGCCAGCAGCTGGTCGACAGGGCTCGCTCAAGAAACCCAGTACTTC. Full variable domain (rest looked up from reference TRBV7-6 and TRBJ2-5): GAGVSQSPRYKVTKRGQDVALRCDPISGHVSLYWYRQALGQGPEFLTYFNYEAQQDKSGLPNDRFSAERPEGSISTLTIQRTEQRDSAMYRCASSWSTGLAQETQYFGPGTRLLVL.

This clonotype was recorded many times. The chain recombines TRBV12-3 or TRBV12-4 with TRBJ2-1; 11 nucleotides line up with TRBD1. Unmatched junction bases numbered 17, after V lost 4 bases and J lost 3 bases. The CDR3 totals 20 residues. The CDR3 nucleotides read TGTGCCAGCAGTTGGCGGGACAGGGGGTGGCGGGAGGGAGACTACAATGAGCAGTTCTTC. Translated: CASSWRDRGWREGDYNEQFF.

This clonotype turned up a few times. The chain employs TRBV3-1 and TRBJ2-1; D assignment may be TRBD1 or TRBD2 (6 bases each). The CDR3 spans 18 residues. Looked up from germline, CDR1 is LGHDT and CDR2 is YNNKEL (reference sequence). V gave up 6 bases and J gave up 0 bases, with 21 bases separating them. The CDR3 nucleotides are TGTGCCAGCAGGCCTAGACCGGGGGCAGGATCCTCCTACAATGAGCAGTTCTTC. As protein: CASRPRPGAGSSYNEQFF.